This T cell receptor (beta chain) was identified during a study of cytomegalovirus exposure and HLA in healthy donors. Trimming took 3 bases from V and 5 from J, leaving 10 bases between them. This CDR3 comprises 14 residues. Germline V CDR1 and CDR2: KGHSH, LQKENI. The PCR contained 60 Vbeta and 13 Jbeta primers. The data were produced by immunoSEQ multiplex PCR, yet TCRdb's version contains in-frame clones alone and is incomplete. Of about 140,000 clones in the sample, 60% to 80% were seen once. Sequencing was carried out using PBMCs. This chain joins TRBV18 and TRBJ1-4; possibly TRBD1 for D (5 bases). This TCR was sampled from a woman aged 45-65 years in good health and CMV-seronegative. CDR3 in amino acids: CASSPAGGNEKLFF. CDR3 bases: TGTGCCAGCTCACCGGCTGGGGGGAATGAAAAACTGTTTTTT.